Presented here are 5 T cell receptor beta chains from one specimen sequenced in a study of blood T cell repertoires in COVID-19. Data came from immunoSEQ multiplex PCR; TCRdb stores just in-frame clones and leaves some out. The sample carries around 230,000 clones, 86% recorded once. Material: peripheral blood. These receptor sequences come from a man over 45 with COVID-19, enrolled during active disease.

The chain combines TRBV27 with TRBJ1-2, with 8 bases that match TRBD1. Germline lookup yields CDR1 MNHEY and CDR2 SMNVEV (reference sequence). This CDR3 region has 15 residues. V was pared by 2 bases and J by 8 bases, with 10 bases of the junction left unmatched. The CDR3 DNA is TGTGCCAGCAGTTTAGCGGGTGACAGGGGAGCCGGCTACACCTTC. It encodes CASSLAGDRGAGYTF.

The chain uses TRBV2 and TRBJ2-7, with 8 bases fitting TRBD1. CDR1 and CDR2 (germline): SNHLY, FYNNEI. V dropped 5 bases and J dropped 2; count of bases not matched to a gene: 5. This CDR3 comprises 14 residues. The CDR3 nucleotides read TGTGCCAGCAGTCAACACAGGGGGGCCTACGAGCAGTACTTC. Translating it yields CASSQHRGAYEQYF.

The chain couples TRBV6-1 to TRBJ2-1, with a possible D match to TRBD1 (6 bases). With 2 bases removed from V and 0 bases from J, the gap between germline ends came to 11 bases. The CDR3 totals 16 residues. Germline CDR1 reads MNHNS; CDR2 reads SASEGT. CDR3 amino acids: CASSETRDNSYNEQFF. For the CDR3, the DNA is TGTGCCAGCAGTGAAACCCGGGACAACTCCTACAATGAGCAGTTCTTC.

CDR3 residues: CASSGLAGGLTDTQYF. CDR3 in DNA: TGTGCCAGCAGCGGACTAGCGGGAGGCCTCACAGATACGCAGTATTTT. This sequence joins TRBV2 and TRBJ2-3, with 14 positions matching TRBD2. The germline gives CDR1 SNHLY, CDR2 FYNNEI. After removal of 6 bases from V and 2 bases from J, the junction contained 4 bases not matched to a gene. This CDR3 is 16 amino acids long. The entire variable domain, with the rest obtained from reference TRBV2 and TRBJ2-3, is as follows: EPEVTQTPSHQVTQMGQEVILRCVPISNHLYFYWYRQILGQKVEFLVSFYNNEISEKSEIFDDQFSVERPDGSNFTLKIRSTKLEDSAMYFCASSGLAGGLTDTQYFGPGTRLTVL.

The chain joins TRBV5-6 to TRBJ1-5; 7 nucleotides align to TRBD1. Germline values: CDR1 SGHDT, CDR2 YYEEEE. The V and J ends lost 4 bases and 11 bases, in that order; junction bases with no gene match: 6. This CDR3 region has 12 residues. Here the CDR3 DNA reads TGTGCCAGCAGCACACAGGGGCTGTCCCAGCATTTT. Translating gives CASSTQGLSQHF.